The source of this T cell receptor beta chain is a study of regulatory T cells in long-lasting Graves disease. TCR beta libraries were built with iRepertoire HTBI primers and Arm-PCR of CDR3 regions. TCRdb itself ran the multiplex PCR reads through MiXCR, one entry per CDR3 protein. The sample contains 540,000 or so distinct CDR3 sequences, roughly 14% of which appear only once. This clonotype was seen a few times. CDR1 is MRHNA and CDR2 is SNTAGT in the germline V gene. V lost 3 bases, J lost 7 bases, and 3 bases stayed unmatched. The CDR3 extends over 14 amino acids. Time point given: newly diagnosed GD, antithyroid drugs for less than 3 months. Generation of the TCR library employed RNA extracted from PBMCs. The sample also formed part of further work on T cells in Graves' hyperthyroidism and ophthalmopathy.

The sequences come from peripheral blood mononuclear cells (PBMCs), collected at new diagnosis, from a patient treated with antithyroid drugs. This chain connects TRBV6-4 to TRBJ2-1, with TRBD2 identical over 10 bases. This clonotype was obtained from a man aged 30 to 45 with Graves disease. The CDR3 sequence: CASSEAGGPNEQFF. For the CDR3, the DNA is TGTGCCAGCAGTGAAGCGGGAGGGCCGAATGAGCAGTTCTTC.